The rows below give T cell receptor beta chains drawn from one sample of a study of molecular identifiers for immune sequencing clone quantification. TCRdb processed the PCR reads anew with MiXCR; each CDR3 protein has one entry. The sample lists some 580,000 distinct CDR3 sequences, less than 30% occurring once. Sequenced material: naive CD8+ T cells from blood, with Jurkat cell RNA spiked in. Source of these receptors: a human donor in good health. Some libraries in this study had Jurkat cell RNA spiked in. The CDR3 runs from the conserved cysteine through the conserved F or W. D genes are given only for firm matches. Size values are once, few and many counts, or a class for expanded clones, and some rows have none.

J,D,size,V,CDR3,DNA
TRBJ2-7,TRBD2,many,TRBV29-1,CSVREGYEQYF,TGCAGCGTCCGGGAGGGGTACGAGCAGTACTTC
TRBJ2-7,TRBD2,NA,TRBV29-1,CCVIAGGPREQCF,TGCTGCGTAATAGCGGGAGGGCCGAGGGAGCAGTGCTTC
TRBJ2-7,NA,NA,TRBV4-1,CASSQQPNYEQYF,TGCGCCAGCAGCCAACAACCTAACTACGAGCAGTACTTC
TRBJ2-7,TRBD1,many,TRBV29-1,CSVAGTAAYEQYF,TGCAGCGTTGCCGGGACAGCGGCCTACGAGCAGTACTTC
TRBJ2-1,TRBD2,few,TRBV6-5,CASSYSGVEQFF,TGTGCCAGCAGCTATAGCGGGGTTGAGCAGTTCTTC
TRBJ2-2,NA,many,TRBV25-1,CASSGLDSTGELFF,TGTGCCAGCAGTGGTTTGGACAGCACCGGGGAGCTGTTTTTT
TRBJ1-2,NA,few,TRBV7-8,CASSSPTGDGGYTF,TGTGCCAGCAGCTCTCCAACAGGTGATGGCGGCTACACCTTC
TRBJ2-1,NA,NA,TRBV11-2,CASSLGSGSNNEQFF,TGTGCCAGCAGCTTAGGGTCGGGGAGCAACAATGAGCAGTTCTTC
TRBJ2-3,NA,many,TRBV27,CASSPLRVEGVFWDTQYF,TGTGCCAGCAGTCCTCTCCGCGTGGAGGGGGTATTTTGGGATACGCAGTATTTT
TRBJ2-1,NA,few,TRBV6-2/TRBV6-3,CASSPFGTSSYNEQFF,TGTGCCAGCAGTCCCTTCGGGACATCCTCCTACAATGAGCAGTTCTTC
TRBJ1-1,TRBD1,many,TRBV5-1,CASSLVTGVNTEAFF,TGCGCCAGCAGCTTGGTGACAGGGGTGAACACTGAAGCTTTCTTT
TRBJ2-7,NA,NA,TRBV7-9,CASSLAVYEQHF,TGTGCCAGCAGCTTAGCTGTCTACGAGCAGCACTTC
TRBJ2-1,NA,few,TRBV20-1,CSANTWGGNEQFF,TGCAGTGCTAACACTTGGGGCGGTAATGAGCAGTTCTTC
TRBJ2-3,NA,NA,TRBV18,CASSPPEGVPDTQYF,TGTGCCAGCTCACCACCGGAAGGGGTACCAGATACGCAGTATTTT
TRBJ2-2,NA,many,TRBV7-6,CASSLELGDTGELFF,TGTGCCAGCAGCTTAGAATTGGGCGACACCGGGGAGCTGTTTTTT
TRBJ2-4,NA,many,TRBV11-2,CASSQALAKNIQYF,TGTGCCAGCTCCCAGGCCTTAGCCAAAAACATTCAGTACTTC
TRBJ1-1,NA,few,TRBV19,CACSINSGSNTEAFF,TGTGCCTGTAGTATTAACTCCGGATCCAACACTGAAGCTTTCTTT
TRBJ2-7,NA,few,TRBV7-6,CASSLTYTPGLATSEQYF,TGTGCCAGCAGCCTTACGTACACCCCGGGCCTCGCAACATCCGAGCAGTACTTC
TRBJ1-1,TRBD1,many,TRBV9,CASSVGDRGTEAFF,TGTGCCAGCAGCGTAGGGGACAGGGGTACTGAAGCTTTCTTT
TRBJ2-5,NA,many,TRBV12-3/TRBV12-4,CASRTSQETQYF,TGTGCCAGCAGAACGAGCCAAGAGACCCAGTACTTC
TRBJ2-1,NA,once,TRBV20-1,CSARPQGRDEQFF,TGCAGTGCTAGACCACAGGGGAGGGATGAGCAGTTCTTC
TRBJ2-1,NA,NA,TRBV11-3,CASSLAGPHNEQFF,TGTGCCAGCAGCTTAGCGGGACCCCACAATGAGCAGTTCTTC
TRBJ2-2,TRBD2,few,TRBV11-2,CASRMTSGNTGELFF,TGTGCCAGCAGAATGACTAGCGGGAACACCGGGGAGCTGTTTTTT
TRBJ1-2,TRBD1,few,TRBV29-1,CSVRTGDQTYGYTF,TGCAGCGTTAGGACAGGGGATCAGACTTATGGCTACACCTTC
TRBJ2-7,NA,few,TRBV11-3,CASSSGAGARHEQYF,TGTGCCAGCAGCTCAGGGGCGGGGGCGAGGCACGAGCAGTACTTC
TRBJ2-3,TRBD2,few,TRBV7-3,CASSFLAGGPPDTQYF,TGTGCCAGCAGCTTCCTAGCGGGAGGGCCCCCAGATACGCAGTATTTT
TRBJ2-1,TRBD1,NA,TRBV18,CASSSDRTYNEQLF,TGTGCCAGCTCATCGGACAGGACCTACAATGAGCAGCTCTTC
TRBJ2-3,NA,few,TRBV11-3,CASSLGSGLSTDTQYF,TGTGCCAGCAGCTTAGGTTCAGGACTAAGCACAGATACGCAGTATTTT
TRBJ1-1,NA,many,TRBV6-2/TRBV6-3,CASSHWGLPPASTEAFF,TGTGCCAGCAGCCACTGGGGCCTTCCCCCCGCGAGCACTGAAGCTTTCTTT
TRBJ1-2,NA,few,TRBV19,CASSSFEVMYSYGYTF,TGTGCCAGTAGTAGCTTCGAAGTAATGTACTCCTATGGCTACACCTTC
TRBJ2-3,NA,many,TRBV27,CASSFSKLLPGDTQYF,TGTGCCAGCAGTTTCTCGAAATTATTACCTGGAGATACGCAGTATTTT
TRBJ1-2,NA,many,TRBV2,CASGPPENYGYTF,TGTGCCAGCGGGCCGCCAGAGAACTATGGCTACACCTTC
TRBJ2-7,NA,many,TRBV6-1,CASSEGRAYEQYF,TGTGCCAGCAGTGAAGGCCGGGCCTACGAGCAGTACTTC
TRBJ2-5,NA,few,TRBV9,CASSGGNGQLQETQYF,TGTGCCAGCAGCGGGGGAAACGGACAGCTACAAGAGACCCAGTACTTC
TRBJ1-1,TRBD1,many,TRBV9,CASSVAQGAETEAFF,TGTGCCAGCAGCGTAGCGCAGGGGGCCGAGACTGAAGCTTTCTTT
TRBJ2-3,TRBD2,many,TRBV7-6,CASSWTSGHTDTQYF,TGTGCCAGCAGCTGGACTAGCGGACACACAGATACGCAGTATTTT
TRBJ2-5,NA,many,TRBV18,CASSPRERMVETQYF,TGTGCCAGCTCACCCCGGGAGCGGATGGTAGAGACCCAGTACTTC
TRBJ1-5,TRBD1,NA,TRBV30,CAWSDTGVDQPQHF,TGTGCCTGGAGCGACACAGGGGTTGACCAGCCCCAGCATTTT
TRBJ1-2,NA,many,TRBV6-5,CASSTDSYGYTF,TGTGCCAGCAGTACTGACAGCTATGGCTACACCTTC
TRBJ2-7,NA,NA,TRBV19,CATGGRVHYEQYF,TGTGCCACGGGGGGCAGGGTTCACTACGAGCAGTACTTC
TRBJ2-5,TRBD2,few,TRBV7-9,CASSRRLAGDQETQYF,TGTGCCAGCAGCCGGAGACTAGCGGGTGATCAAGAGACCCAGTACTTC
TRBJ2-1,TRBD2,many,TRBV5-1,CASSLGLAGNNEQFF,TGCGCCAGCAGCTTGGGGCTAGCGGGCAACAATGAGCAGTTCTTC
TRBJ2-3,NA,NA,TRBV27,CASRRLTSTDTQYF,TGTGCCAGCAGACGTTTGACTAGCACAGATACGCAGTATTTT
TRBJ2-2,TRBD1,many,TRBV5-1,CASRPGTGGLNTGELFF,TGCGCCAGCAGACCCGGGACAGGGGGCTTGAACACCGGGGAGCTGTTTTTT
TRBJ1-5,TRBD1,few,TRBV28,CASGPTGGNQPQHF,TGTGCCAGCGGGCCGACAGGGGGCAATCAGCCCCAGCATTTT
TRBJ2-1,NA,many,TRBV7-9,CASSLAGSGPQYEQFF,TGTGCCAGCAGCTTAGCAGGTAGCGGCCCGCAGTATGAGCAGTTCTTC
TRBJ1-3,TRBD1,few,TRBV2,CAFPRGTETGNTIYF,TGTGCCTTCCCACGGGGGACAGAGACTGGAAACACCATATATTTT
TRBJ2-7,NA,few,TRBV28,CASSFNLAYEQYF,TGTGCCAGCAGTTTCAACCTTGCCTACGAGCAGTACTTC
TRBJ2-7,NA,NA,TRBV7-6,CASSPRTAISTTEQYF,TGTGCCAGCAGCCCCCGGACAGCAATTTCTACTACCGAGCAGTACTTC
TRBJ2-7,NA,NA,TRBV30,CAWSVGESYERYF,TGTGCCTGGAGTGTAGGGGAATCCTACGAGCGGTACTTC
TRBJ2-5,NA,NA,TRBV25-1,CASSDTNSGETQYF,TGTGCCAGCAGTGATACTAATTCGGGAGAGACCCAGTACTTC
TRBJ1-4,NA,many,TRBV29-1,CSVAGQGSNEKLFF,TGCAGCGTTGCGGGGCAGGGTTCTAATGAAAAACTGTTTTTT
TRBJ2-7,TRBD1,NA,TRBV7-9,CASSLTGDSPGEQYF,TGTGCCAGCAGCTTAACAGGGGATTCACCAGGCGAGCAGTACTTC
TRBJ2-7,TRBD2,few,TRBV30,CACKLAGLYEQYF,TGTGCCTGCAAGCTAGCGGGGCTCTACGAGCAGTACTTC